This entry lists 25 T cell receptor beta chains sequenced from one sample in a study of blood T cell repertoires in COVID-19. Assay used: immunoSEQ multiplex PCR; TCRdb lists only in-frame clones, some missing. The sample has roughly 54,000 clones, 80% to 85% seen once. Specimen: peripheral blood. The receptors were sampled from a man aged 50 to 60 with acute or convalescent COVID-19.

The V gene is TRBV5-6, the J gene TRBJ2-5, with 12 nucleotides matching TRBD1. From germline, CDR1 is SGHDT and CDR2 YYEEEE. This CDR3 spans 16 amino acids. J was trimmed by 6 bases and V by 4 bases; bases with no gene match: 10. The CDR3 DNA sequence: TGTGCCAGCAGCCCCTCCGGGACAGGGGGCAAGAAGACCCAGTACTTC. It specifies CASSPSGTGGKKTQYF.

This CDR3 is CASSLQGADTEAFF. For the CDR3, the DNA is TGTGCCAGCTCACTTCAGGGGGCGGACACTGAAGCTTTCTTT. This sequence joins TRBV18 and TRBJ1-1, with 8 positions matching TRBD1. V lost 4 bases and J lost 3; bases outside the gene matches: 4. The CDR3 runs to 14 residues. The V gene's germline CDR1 is KGHSH and CDR2 LQKENI.

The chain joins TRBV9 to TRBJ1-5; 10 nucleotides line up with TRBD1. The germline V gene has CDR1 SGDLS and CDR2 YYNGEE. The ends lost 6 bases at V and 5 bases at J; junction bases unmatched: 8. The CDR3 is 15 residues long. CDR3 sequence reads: CASNPTGGLYQPQHF. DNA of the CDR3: TGTGCCAGCAACCCGACAGGGGGCTTATATCAGCCCCAGCATTTT.

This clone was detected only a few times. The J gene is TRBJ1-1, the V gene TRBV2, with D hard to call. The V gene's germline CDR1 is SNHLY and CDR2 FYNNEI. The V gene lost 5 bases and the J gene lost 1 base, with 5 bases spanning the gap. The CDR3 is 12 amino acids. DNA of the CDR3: TGTGCCAGCAGTAGACAGAACACTGAAGCTTTCTTT. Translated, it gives CASSRQNTEAFF.

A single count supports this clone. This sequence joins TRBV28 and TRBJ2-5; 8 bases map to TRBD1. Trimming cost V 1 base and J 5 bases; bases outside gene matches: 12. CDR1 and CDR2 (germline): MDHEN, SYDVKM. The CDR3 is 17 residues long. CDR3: CASSLYSVRGRGETQYF. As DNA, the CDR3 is TGTGCCAGCAGTTTATATAGCGTCAGGGGGCGCGGGGAGACCCAGTACTTC. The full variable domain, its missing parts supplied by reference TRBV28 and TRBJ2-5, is DVKVTQSSRYLVKRTGEKVFLECVQDMDHENMFWYRQDPGLGLRLIYFSYDVKMKEKGDIPEGYSVSREKKERFSLILESASTNQTSMYLCASSLYSVRGRGETQYFGPGTRLLVL.

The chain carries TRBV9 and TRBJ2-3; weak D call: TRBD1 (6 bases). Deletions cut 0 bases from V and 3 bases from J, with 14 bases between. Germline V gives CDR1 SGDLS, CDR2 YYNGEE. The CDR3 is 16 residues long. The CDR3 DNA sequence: TGTGCCAGCAGCGTAGAAGGGGGAAGGAATACAGATACGCAGTATTTT. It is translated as CASSVEGGRNTDTQYF.

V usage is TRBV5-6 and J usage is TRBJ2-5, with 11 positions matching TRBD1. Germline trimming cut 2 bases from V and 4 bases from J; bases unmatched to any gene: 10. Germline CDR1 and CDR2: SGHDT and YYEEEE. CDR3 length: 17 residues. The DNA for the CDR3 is TGTGCCAGCAGCTTTGCCGCGGGACAGGGGGGATTAGAGACCCAGTACTTC. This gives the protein CASSFAAGQGGLETQYF.

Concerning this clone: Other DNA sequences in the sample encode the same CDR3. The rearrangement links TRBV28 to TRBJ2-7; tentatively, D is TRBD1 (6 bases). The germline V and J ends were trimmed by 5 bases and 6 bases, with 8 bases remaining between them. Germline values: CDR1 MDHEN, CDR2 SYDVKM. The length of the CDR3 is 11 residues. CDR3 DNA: TGTGCCAGCAGTCCAGGGGTCGAGCAGTACTTC. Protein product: CASSPGVEQYF.

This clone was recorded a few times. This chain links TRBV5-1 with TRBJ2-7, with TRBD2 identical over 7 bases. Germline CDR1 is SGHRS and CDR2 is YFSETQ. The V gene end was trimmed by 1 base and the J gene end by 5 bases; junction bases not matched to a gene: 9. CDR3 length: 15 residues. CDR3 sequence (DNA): TGCGCCAGCAGCTTGATCGGGGCGGGAGAGGACGAGCAGTACTTC. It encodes CASSLIGAGEDEQYF.

CDR3 sequence: CASSARLAGSYNEQFF. The CDR3 nucleotides read TGTGCCAGCAGCGCGAGACTAGCTGGCTCCTACAATGAGCAGTTCTTC. The chain employs TRBV9 and TRBJ2-1; 7 bases agree with TRBD2. Per the germline V gene, CDR1 is SGDLS and CDR2 is YYNGEE. Trimming cost V 3 bases and J 0 bases; bases outside gene matches: 6. The CDR3 totals 16 residues.

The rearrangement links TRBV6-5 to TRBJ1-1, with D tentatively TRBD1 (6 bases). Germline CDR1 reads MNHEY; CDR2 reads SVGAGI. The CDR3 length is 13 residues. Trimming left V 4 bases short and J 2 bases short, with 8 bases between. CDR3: CASSWTVNTEAFF. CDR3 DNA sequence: TGTGCCAGCAGTTGGACAGTAAACACTGAAGCTTTCTTT.

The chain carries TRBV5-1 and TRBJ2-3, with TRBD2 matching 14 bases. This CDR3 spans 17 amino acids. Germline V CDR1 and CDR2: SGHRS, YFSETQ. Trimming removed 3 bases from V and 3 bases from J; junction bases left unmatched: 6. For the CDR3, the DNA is TGCGCCAGCAGCTGGGGACTAGCGGGAGTGAAAACAGATACGCAGTATTTT. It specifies CASSWGLAGVKTDTQYF.

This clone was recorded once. CDR3 nucleotide sequence: TGTGCCAGCAGCCAAGATTTGGGAATAGCGGGAGGACTCACCGAAGCGAGGTACTTC. Translation: CASSQDLGIAGGLTEARYF. V is TRBV14 and J is TRBJ2-7; 10 bases agree with TRBD2. The CDR3 covers 19 residues. The junction had 23 bases not matched to a gene; V was cut back by 0 bases and J by 12 bases. Per germline, CDR1 SGHDN and CDR2 FVKESK.

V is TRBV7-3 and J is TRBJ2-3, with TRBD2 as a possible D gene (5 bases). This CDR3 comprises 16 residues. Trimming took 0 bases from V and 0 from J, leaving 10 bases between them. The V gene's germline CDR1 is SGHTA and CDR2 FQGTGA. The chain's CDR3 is CASSLTPGSSTDTQYF. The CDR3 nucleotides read TGTGCCAGCAGCTTAACGCCGGGGTCTAGCACAGATACGCAGTATTTT. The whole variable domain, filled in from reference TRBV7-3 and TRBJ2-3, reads GAGVSQTPSNKVTEKGKYVELRCDPISGHTALYWYRQSLGQGPEFLIYFQGTGAADDSGLPNDRFFAVRPEGSVSTLKIQRTERGDSAVYLCASSLTPGSSTDTQYFGPGTRLTVL.

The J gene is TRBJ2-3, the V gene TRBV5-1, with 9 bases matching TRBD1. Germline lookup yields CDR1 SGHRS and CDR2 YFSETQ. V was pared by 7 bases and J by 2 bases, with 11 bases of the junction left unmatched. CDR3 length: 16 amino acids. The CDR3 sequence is CASSPGQGLYTDTQYF. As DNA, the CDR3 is TGCGCCAGCTCGCCCGGACAGGGGCTATACACAGATACGCAGTATTTT.

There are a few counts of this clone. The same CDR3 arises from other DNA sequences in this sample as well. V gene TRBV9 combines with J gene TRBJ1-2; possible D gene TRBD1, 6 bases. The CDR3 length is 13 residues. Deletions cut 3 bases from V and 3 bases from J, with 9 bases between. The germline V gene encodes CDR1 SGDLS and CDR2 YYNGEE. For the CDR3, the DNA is TGTGCCAGCAGCGAACAGGGAGACTATGGCTACACCTTC. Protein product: CASSEQGDYGYTF.

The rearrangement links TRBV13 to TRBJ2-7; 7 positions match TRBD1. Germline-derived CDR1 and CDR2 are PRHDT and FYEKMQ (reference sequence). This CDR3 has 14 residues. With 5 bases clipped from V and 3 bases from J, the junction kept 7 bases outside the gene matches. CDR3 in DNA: TGTGCCAGCAGCCATCAGGGGGAGAACTACGAGCAGTACTTC. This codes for CASSHQGENYEQYF.

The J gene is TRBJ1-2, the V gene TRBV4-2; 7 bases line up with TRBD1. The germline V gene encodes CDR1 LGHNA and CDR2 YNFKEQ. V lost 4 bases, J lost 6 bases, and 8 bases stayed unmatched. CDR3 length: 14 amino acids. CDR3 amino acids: CASSLTDREDGYTF. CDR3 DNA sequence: TGTGCCAGCAGCCTTACTGACAGGGAAGATGGCTACACCTTC.

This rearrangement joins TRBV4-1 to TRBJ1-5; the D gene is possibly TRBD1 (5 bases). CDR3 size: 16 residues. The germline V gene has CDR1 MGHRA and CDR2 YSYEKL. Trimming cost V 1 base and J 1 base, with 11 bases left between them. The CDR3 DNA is TGCGCCAGCAGCCAAGGGTGGGGCAGGAGCAATCAGCCCCAGCATTTT. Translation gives CASSQGWGRSNQPQHF.

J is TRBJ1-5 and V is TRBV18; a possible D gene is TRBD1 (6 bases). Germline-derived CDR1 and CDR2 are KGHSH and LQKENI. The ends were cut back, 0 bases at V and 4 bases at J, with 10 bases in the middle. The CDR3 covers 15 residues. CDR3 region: CASSPPTGANQPQHF. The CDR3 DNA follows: TGTGCCAGCTCACCACCGACAGGCGCAAATCAGCCCCAGCATTTT.

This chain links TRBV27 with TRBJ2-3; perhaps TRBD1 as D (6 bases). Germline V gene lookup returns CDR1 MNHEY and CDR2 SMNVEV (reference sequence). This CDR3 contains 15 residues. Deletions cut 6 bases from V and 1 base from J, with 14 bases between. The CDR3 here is CASSPRGDRTDTQYF. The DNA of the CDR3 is TGTGCCAGCAGCCCCAGGGGCGATCGCACAGATACGCAGTATTTT.

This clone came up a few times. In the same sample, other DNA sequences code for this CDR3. The CDR3 coding sequence is TGCGCCAGCAGCTTGGCCACTAGCGGGACCTACAATGAGCAGTTCTTC. Translation gives CASSLATSGTYNEQFF. The V gene is TRBV5-1, the J gene TRBJ2-1, with TRBD2 matching over 10 bases. This CDR3 region has 16 residues. Looked up from germline, CDR1 is SGHRS and CDR2 is YFSETQ. V shed 0 bases and J 2 bases; nucleotides not matched to a gene: 2.

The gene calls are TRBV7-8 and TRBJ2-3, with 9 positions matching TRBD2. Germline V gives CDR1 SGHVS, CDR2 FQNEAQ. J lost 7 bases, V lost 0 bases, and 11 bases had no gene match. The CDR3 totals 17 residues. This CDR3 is CASSLARRLADTNTQYF. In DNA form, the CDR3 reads TGTGCCAGCAGCTTAGCGAGGAGACTAGCGGATACAAATACGCAGTATTTT.

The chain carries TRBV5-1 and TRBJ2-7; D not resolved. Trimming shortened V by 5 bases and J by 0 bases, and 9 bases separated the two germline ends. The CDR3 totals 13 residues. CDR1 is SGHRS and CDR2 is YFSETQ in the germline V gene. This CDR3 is CASRIEVSYEQYF. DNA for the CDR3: TGCGCCAGCAGGATCGAGGTCTCCTACGAGCAGTACTTC. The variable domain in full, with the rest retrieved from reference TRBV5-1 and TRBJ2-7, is KAGVTQTPRYLIKTRGQQVTLSCSPISGHRSVSWYQQTPGQGLQFLFEYFSETQRNKGNFPGRFSGRQFSNSRSEMNVSTLELGDSALYLCASRIEVSYEQYFGPGTRLTVT.

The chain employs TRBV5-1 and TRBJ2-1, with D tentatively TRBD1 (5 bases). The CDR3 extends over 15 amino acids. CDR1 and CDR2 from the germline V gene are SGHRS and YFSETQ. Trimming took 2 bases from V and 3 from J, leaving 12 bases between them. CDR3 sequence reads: CASSLDSGDYNEQFF. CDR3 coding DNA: TGCGCCAGCAGCTTAGACAGTGGAGACTACAATGAGCAGTTCTTC.